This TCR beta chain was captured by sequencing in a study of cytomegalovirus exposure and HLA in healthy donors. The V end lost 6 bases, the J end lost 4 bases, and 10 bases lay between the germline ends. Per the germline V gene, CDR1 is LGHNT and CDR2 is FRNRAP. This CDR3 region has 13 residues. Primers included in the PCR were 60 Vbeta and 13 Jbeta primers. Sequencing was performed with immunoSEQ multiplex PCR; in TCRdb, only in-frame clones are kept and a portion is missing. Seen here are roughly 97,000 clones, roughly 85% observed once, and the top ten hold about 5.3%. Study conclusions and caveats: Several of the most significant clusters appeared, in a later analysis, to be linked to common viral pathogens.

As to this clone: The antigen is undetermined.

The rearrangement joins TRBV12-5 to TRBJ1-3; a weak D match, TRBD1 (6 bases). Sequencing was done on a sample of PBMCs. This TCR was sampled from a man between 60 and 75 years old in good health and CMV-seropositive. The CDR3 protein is CASGSGAGNTIYF. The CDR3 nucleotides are TGTGCTAGTGGCTCAGGGGCAGGAAACACCATATATTTT.